What follows are 25 T cell receptor beta chains derived from one specimen sequenced in a study of STAT5B mutations in CD4+ large granular lymphocyte leukemia. Sequenced by immunoSEQ multiplex PCR; TCRdb stores in-frame clones only, minus some. The data hold tens of thousands of clones, with 69% observed a single time. Sequences were obtained from CD4+ T cells from blood buffy coats. Receptors were obtained from a human donor in good health.

The chain recombines TRBV10-1 with TRBJ2-1, with 9 bases identical to TRBD1. Germline V lookup: CDR1 WNHNN, CDR2 SYGVQD (reference sequence). V dropped 5 bases and J dropped 2; count of bases not matched to a gene: 4. This CDR3 is built from 15 residues. The CDR3 DNA reads as TGCGCCAGCAGTCCCGGGACAGGGCCCTACAATGAGCAGTTCTTC. This encodes CASSPGTGPYNEQFF.

The V and J genes are TRBV2 and TRBJ1-2; a weak D match, TRBD1 (6 bases). The CDR3 is 15 amino acids. The V and J ends lost 2 bases and 8 bases respectively, with 18 bases between them. In germline, CDR1 is SNHLY, CDR2 FYNNEI. CDR3 coding DNA: TGTGCCAGCAGTGAACGATTCGGGGGCGTGGAGGGCTACACCTTC. It is translated as CASSERFGGVEGYTF.

The chain joins TRBV4-3 to TRBJ2-1, with D unclear. Trimming left V 0 bases short and J 4 bases short, with 4 bases between. This CDR3 has 13 residues. Germline-derived CDR1 and CDR2 are LGHNA and YSLEER. This chain's CDR3 is CASSQEGYNEQFF. The CDR3 DNA sequence: TGCGCCAGCAGCCAAGAGGGGTACAATGAGCAGTTCTTC.

This clone was seen only a few times. The rearrangement uses TRBV2 and TRBJ1-2, with TRBD1 identical over 8 bases. Looked up from germline, CDR1 is SNHLY and CDR2 is FYNNEI. The J segment lost 4 bases and the V segment lost 8 bases, leaving 6 bases of the junction unmatched. There are 13 residues in the CDR3. The CDR3 DNA sequence: TGTGCCAGCGAGACAGGGGTTAGCTATGGCTACACCTTC. Its translation is CASETGVSYGYTF. The whole variable domain, filled in from reference TRBV2 and TRBJ1-2, reads EPEVTQTPSHQVTQMGQEVILRCVPISNHLYFYWYRQILGQKVEFLVSFYNNEISEKSEIFDDQFSVERPDGSNFTLKIRSTKLEDSAMYFCASETGVSYGYTFGSGTRLTVV.

This clone was observed a handful of times. The J gene is TRBJ2-3, the V gene TRBV6-1; D is perhaps TRBD1 or TRBD2 (5 bases each). The V and J ends lost 3 bases and 1 base respectively, with 11 bases between them. From germline, CDR1 is MNHNS and CDR2 SASEGT. The CDR3 runs 15 residues. CDR3 sequence reads: CASSEGTLRTDTQYF. The CDR3, as DNA: TGTGCCAGCAGTGAGGGGACCTTACGCACAGATACGCAGTATTTT.

This clone was detected only a few times. The chain combines TRBV2 with TRBJ2-3; weak D call: TRBD2 (5 bases). The CDR3 has 14 amino acids. The V end lost 5 bases, the J end lost 4 bases, and 13 bases lay between the germline ends. Per germline, CDR1 SNHLY and CDR2 FYNNEI. CDR3 amino acids: CASSLSAGADTQYF. CDR3 in DNA: TGTGCCAGCAGTTTGTCGGCCGGGGCAGATACGCAGTATTTT.

The V gene is TRBV4-2, the J gene TRBJ2-5, with 11 bases fitting TRBD2. V dropped 5 bases and J dropped 2; count of bases not matched to a gene: 1. The CDR3 runs 14 residues. The germline gives CDR1 LGHNA, CDR2 YNFKEQ. In DNA form, the CDR3 reads TGTGCCAGCAGCGTAGCGGGGGGGCAAGAGACCCAGTACTTC. As protein: CASSVAGGQETQYF.

The chain has TRBV6-1 and TRBJ1-1, with 8 bases matching TRBD1. The germline gives CDR1 MNHNS, CDR2 SASEGT. The CDR3 spans 15 residues. V lost 2 bases, J lost 4 bases, and 6 bases stayed unmatched. DNA of the CDR3: TGTGCCAGCAGTGAACCTTACAGGGGGGGCACTGAAGCTTTCTTT. Its protein product is CASSEPYRGGTEAFF.

CDR3 amino acids: CASSPTTSGGAETQYF. The CDR3 DNA follows: TGCGCCAGCAGCCCAACGACCTCAGGGGGCGCGGAGACCCAGTACTTC. This chain uses TRBV5-1 with TRBJ2-5, with TRBD1 matching 8 bases. J gave up 5 bases and V 4 bases, and 13 bases lay outside the gene matches. The CDR3 is made up of 16 amino acids. Per the germline V gene, CDR1 is SGHRS and CDR2 is YFSETQ.

The chain joins TRBV7-9 to TRBJ1-2; possibly TRBD1 for D (5 bases). The germline CDR1 and CDR2 sequences are SEHNR and FQNEAQ (reference sequence). This CDR3 is built from 14 residues. V was clipped by 2 bases and J by 6 bases, with 13 bases between them. CDR3 sequence reads: CASSLSGPLHGYTF. The CDR3 coding sequence is TGTGCCAGCAGCTTATCGGGACCGCTTCATGGCTACACCTTC.

This clone was detected once. V and J are TRBV14 and TRBJ2-3; D unclear. The V and J ends lost 2 bases and 2 bases respectively, with 14 bases between them. This CDR3 is built from 16 residues. Looked up from germline, CDR1 is SGHDN and CDR2 is FVKESK. Here the CDR3 reads CASSQSRYFFTDTQYF. CDR3 nucleotides: TGTGCCAGCAGCCAATCTCGCTACTTTTTCACAGATACGCAGTATTTT.

CDR3 DNA: TGTGCCAGCAGCCTGGGAGGGGCCGGGACAGATACGCAGTATTTT. Its protein product is CASSLGGAGTDTQYF. The rearrangement links TRBV25-1 to TRBJ2-3, with 7 bases that match TRBD2. The CDR3 has 15 amino acids. Germline loops: CDR1 MGHDK, CDR2 SYGVNS. Germline trimming cut 6 bases from V and 3 bases from J; bases unmatched to any gene: 9. The entire variable domain, with the rest obtained from reference TRBV25-1 and TRBJ2-3, is as follows: EADIYQTPRYLVIGTGKKITLECSQTMGHDKMYWYQQDPGMELHLIHYSYGVNSTEKGDLSSESTVSRIRTEHFPLTLESARPSHTSQYLCASSLGGAGTDTQYFGPGTRLTVL.

V and J are TRBV4-3 and TRBJ2-6; D remains ambiguous. This CDR3 comprises 18 residues. Per the germline V gene, CDR1 is LGHNA and CDR2 is YSLEER. Trimming removed 0 bases from V and 0 bases from J, with 12 bases in between. Here the CDR3 DNA reads TGCGCCAGCAGCCAAGATCCCCCGACTTTCTCTGGGGCCAACGTCCTGACTTTC. This gives the protein CASSQDPPTFSGANVLTF.

The rearrangement links TRBV5-6 to TRBJ2-1; 8 bases map to TRBD2. V gave up 1 base and J gave up 15 bases; unmatched junction bases: 9. The CDR3 runs 13 residues. The germline gives CDR1 SGHDT, CDR2 YYEEEE. CDR3 coding DNA: TGTGCCAGCAGCTTGAAGGCGGGGGGCCCAGGGTTCTTC. Translating gives CASSLKAGGPGFF. The variable domain in full, with the rest retrieved from reference TRBV5-6 and TRBJ2-1, is DAGVTQSPTHLIKTRGQQVTLRCSPKSGHDTVSWYQQALGQGPQFIFQYYEEEERQRGNFPDRFSGHQFPNYSSELNVNALLLGDSALYLCASSLKAGGPGFFGPGTRLTVL.

The chain couples TRBV5-1 to TRBJ1-6; 11 bases match TRBD1. The CDR3 is 17 residues long. V lost 5 bases to trimming and J lost 9 bases; unmatched junction nucleotides: 13. CDR1 is SGHRS, CDR2 YFSETQ, per germline. CDR3 amino acids: CASSLGTRDRGGSPLHF. CDR3 DNA: TGCGCCAGCAGTTTAGGTACCCGGGACAGGGGGGGTTCACCCCTCCACTTT.

The chain has TRBV6-5 and TRBJ1-2; the D is unclear. The CDR3 contains 13 residues. Between the trimmed V and J ends, which lost 4 bases and 4 bases, there was a span of 10 bases. Germline lookup yields CDR1 MNHEY and CDR2 SVGAGI. The CDR3 reads CASSFDGIYGYTF. The CDR3 DNA follows: TGTGCCAGCAGTTTCGACGGAATCTATGGCTACACCTTC.

In this sample, this clone turned up once. The chain links TRBV7-2 to TRBJ2-5; 7 positions match TRBD2. This CDR3 comprises 16 residues. V lost 1 base and J lost 1; bases outside the gene matches: 6. Germline CDR1 and CDR2: SGHTA and FQGNSA. CDR3 DNA: TGTGCCAGCAGCTTAGTTGGGGGGGTGGCCCAAGAGACCCAGTACTTC. This translates into CASSLVGGVAQETQYF.

The rearrangement joins TRBV7-2 to TRBJ2-3; no clear D. The germline gives CDR1 SGHTA, CDR2 FQGNSA. The CDR3 totals 12 residues. The V end lost 6 bases, the J end lost 5 bases, and 9 bases lay between the germline ends. The CDR3: CASSWVEDTQYF. Written as DNA, the CDR3 is TGTGCCAGCAGTTGGGTTGAAGATACGCAGTATTTT.

This clone was found a few times. The genes are TRBV18 and TRBJ1-2; perhaps TRBD1 as D (6 bases). From germline, CDR1 is KGHSH and CDR2 LQKENI. The V end lost 4 bases, the J end lost 6 bases, and 9 bases lay between the germline ends. This CDR3 spans 12 amino acids. The CDR3 region has the DNA TGTGCCAGCTCACTCGCAGGGGATGGCTACACCTTC. Its protein is CASSLAGDGYTF.

The CDR3 DNA reads TGTGCCAGCAGTGACTGGACAGGGGGCCACGAGCAGTACTTC. Encoded protein: CASSDWTGGHEQYF. The V call is TRBV6-5, the J call TRBJ2-5; the match to TRBD1 covers 11 bases. The tail of the sequence fits TRBJ2-7 better, so the J call may be wrong. The CDR3 has 14 residues. CDR1 is MNHEY and CDR2 is SVGAGI in the germline V gene.

The chain joins TRBV5-1 to TRBJ2-2; 9 bases are a match to TRBD2. Germline trimming cut 3 bases from V and 3 bases from J; bases unmatched to any gene: 3. CDR3 size: 15 residues. Per the germline V gene, CDR1 is SGHRS and CDR2 is YFSETQ. This CDR3 reads CASSWERGDTGELFF. CDR3 DNA: TGCGCCAGCAGCTGGGAGCGGGGGGACACCGGGGAGCTGTTTTTT.

CDR3 DNA sequence: TGTGCCAGCAGTGAACGAGGGACTAGCGGGGGGGTCGGGGAGACCCAGTACTTC. Protein: CASSERGTSGGVGETQYF. This chain links TRBV2 with TRBJ2-5; 16 nucleotides line up with TRBD2. CDR1 SNHLY and CDR2 FYNNEI come from the germline V gene. The CDR3 is 18 amino acids. V was clipped by 2 bases and J by 5 bases; unmatched bases: 8.

Only a few counts were recorded for this clone. The gene calls are TRBV18 and TRBJ1-1, with unresolved D. This CDR3 is 17 amino acids long. The V end lost 0 bases, the J end lost 1 base, and 15 bases lay between the germline ends. Looked up from germline, CDR1 is KGHSH and CDR2 is LQKENI. The CDR3 here is CASSPPMGSRGNTEAFF. The CDR3 bases are TGTGCCAGCTCACCACCGATGGGTTCTCGGGGGAACACTGAAGCTTTCTTT. Supplemented by reference TRBV18 and TRBJ1-1, the full variable domain reads NAGVMQNPRHLVRRRGQEARLRCSPMKGHSHVYWYRQLPEEGLKFMVYLQKENIIDESGMPKERFSAEFPKEGPSILRIQQVVRGDSAAYFCASSPPMGSRGNTEAFFGQGTRLTVV.

V is TRBV5-1 and J is TRBJ2-1; TRBD1 matches 9 bases. The CDR3 consists of 15 residues. Germline CDR1 and CDR2: SGHRS and YFSETQ. V gave up 3 bases and J gave up 2 bases; unmatched junction bases: 3. CDR3 residues: CASSSGTGTYNEQFF. CDR3 sequence (DNA): TGCGCCAGCAGCTCCGGGACAGGGACCTACAATGAGCAGTTCTTC.

Comment on this clone: Other DNA sequences in this specimen translate into the identical CDR3. The genes are TRBV7-9 and TRBJ2-3; D unclear. The CDR3 extends over 14 amino acids. V lost 1 base and J lost 3, with 8 bases in between. CDR1 and CDR2 from the germline V gene are SEHNR and FQNEAQ (reference sequence). The CDR3 coding sequence is TGTGCCAGCAGCTTAGGCCTTTCGACAGATACGCAGTATTTT. Its protein is CASSLGLSTDTQYF.